This note documents a single T cell receptor (beta chain) sequence. Its antigen is currently unknown. This entry is derived from a study of T cells after yellow fever vaccination. Study observations and caveats: Subsequent booster samples again held most clones from primary vaccination (96% CD4, approximately 86% CD8). There was a possibility that FACS-sorted repertoires contained abundant clonotypes contaminating from the bulk population.

This CDR3 has 14 residues. Germline V gives CDR1 SGHTA, CDR2 FQGNSA. V gave up 5 bases and J gave up 2 bases, with 10 bases separating them. 5'RACE template switching added a universal primer site and UMIs to TCR cDNA. TCRdb redid the calling of the 5' RACE reads with MiXCR, one entry per CDR3 protein. The data show about 300,000 distinct CDR3 sequences, roughly 6.8% seen once. The V and J genes are TRBV7-2 and TRBJ1-3, with D hard to call. The clonotype comes from a young man who received the YFV17D yellow fever vaccine. The sequencing here drew on PBMCs, taken roughly 47 days after the first yellow fever vaccination. The CDR3 region is CASSTGLAGNTIYF. For the CDR3, the DNA is TGTGCCAGCAGCACCGGCTTAGCTGGAAACACCATATATTTT.